These 21 T cell receptor beta chains share one sample of origin, sequenced in a study of cytomegalovirus exposure and HLA in healthy donors. The PCR made use of 60 Vbeta and 13 Jbeta primers. Assay used: immunoSEQ multiplex PCR; TCRdb lists only in-frame clones, some missing. The data hold approximately 210,000 clones, with more than 70% observed a single time. The sample taken for sequencing was PBMCs. These TCRs come from a middle-aged woman in good health and CMV-seronegative.

This clone appeared a few times. In DNA form, the CDR3 reads TGTGCCAGTAGTATAGATCGGGGGGGACCGAATGAGCAGTTCTTC. Protein sequence: CASSIDRGGPNEQFF. The chain links TRBV19 to TRBJ2-1; 8 bases match TRBD2. Germline values: CDR1 LNHDA, CDR2 SQIVND (reference sequence). There are 15 residues in the CDR3. V was pared by 0 bases and J by 7 bases, with 5 bases of the junction left unmatched. Together with reference TRBV19 and TRBJ2-1, the CDR3 gives the full variable domain: DGGITQSPKYLFRKEGQNVTLSCEQNLNHDAMYWYRQDPGQGLRLIYYSQIVNDFQKGDIAEGYSVSREKKESFPLTVTSAQKNPTAFYLCASSIDRGGPNEQFFGPGTRLTVL.

A few counts support this clone. The chain is built from TRBV19 and TRBJ2-3; D is unresolved. The V and J ends lost 2 bases and 0 bases respectively, with 12 bases between them. Germline CDR1 is LNHDA and CDR2 is SQIVND (reference sequence). CDR3 length equals 16 residues. CDR3 sequence (DNA): TGTGCCAGTAGTATACGCGAAGCCTCTAGCACAGATACGCAGTATTTT. Amino acids: CASSIREASSTDTQYF.

In DNA form, the CDR3 reads TGTGCCAGCAGCGCGGGGACAGGTTTGGGGGAAGCTTTCTTT. Protein: CASSAGTGLGEAFF. The gene calls are TRBV5-4 and TRBJ1-1; 8 bases are shared with TRBD1. CDR1 is SGHNT and CDR2 is YYREEE in the germline V gene (reference sequence). The CDR3 totals 14 residues. With V trimmed by 4 bases and J by 8 bases, 10 bases remained unmatched.

This clone was picked up a small number of times. V usage is TRBV11-2 and J usage is TRBJ1-2; the match to TRBD1 covers 8 bases. Germline CDR1 and CDR2: SGHAT and FQNNGV. This CDR3 comprises 14 residues. J lost 3 bases, V lost 5 bases, and 5 bases had no gene match. The CDR3 is CASSQGTGHYGYTF. The CDR3 DNA follows: TGTGCCAGCAGCCAAGGGACAGGACACTATGGCTACACCTTC.

The chain couples TRBV29-1 to TRBJ1-2; tentatively, D is TRBD1 (5 bases). The CDR3 is 14 amino acids. Germline CDR1 reads SQVTM; CDR2 reads ANQGSEA. The V end lost 1 base, the J end lost 4 bases, and 13 bases lay between the germline ends. The CDR3 region has the DNA TGCAGCGTTGAAGTAGGGGTGGGCTCCTATGGCTACACCTTC. Residues: CSVEVGVGSYGYTF. Looking up the rest from reference TRBV29-1 and TRBJ1-2 gives the full variable domain: SAVISQKPSRDICQRGTSLTIQCQVDSQVTMMFWYRQQPGQSLTLIATANQGSEATYESGFVIDKFPISRPNLTFSTLTVSNMSPEDSSIYLCSVEVGVGSYGYTFGSGTRLTVV.

The V gene is TRBV7-3, the J gene TRBJ2-2, with 12 positions matching TRBD2. Germline loops: CDR1 SGHTA, CDR2 FQGTGA. V lost 5 bases, J lost 5 bases, and 6 bases stayed unmatched. The CDR3 runs 16 residues. The CDR3 DNA sequence: TGTGCCAGCAGCACCCTAGCGGGAGGGCGAACCGGGGAGCTGTTTTTT. As protein: CASSTLAGGRTGELFF.

This chain connects TRBV21-1 to TRBJ1-4; the D segment call TRBD1 is taken from the table without a DNA check. TRBV21-1 is labeled a pseudogene. This CDR3 spans 18 amino acids. The CDR3 bases are TGTGCCAGCAGTCAACCTCCGAGAGACAGGGGAACTAATGAAAAACTGTTTTTT. Residues: CASSQPPRDRGTNEKLFF.

J is TRBJ1-2 and V is TRBV30; D is ambiguous. Trimming took off 2 bases at V and 1 base at J, with 5 bases between the two ends. The length of the CDR3 is 12 residues. CDR1 and CDR2 from the germline V gene are GTSNPN and SVGIG (reference sequence). This CDR3 reads CAWSYSNYGYTF. CDR3 DNA: TGTGCCTGGAGTTACAGTAACTATGGCTACACCTTC.

The rearrangement links TRBV7-7 to TRBJ2-1; TRBD2 aligns across 7 bases. The CDR3 is 15 amino acids. The junction had 12 bases not matched to a gene; V was cut back by 5 bases and J by 8 bases. Germline V CDR1 and CDR2: SSHAT, FNYEAQ (reference sequence). The CDR3, as DNA: TGTGCCAGCAGCCCAGGACTAGGGAGGGTAGATGAGCAGTTCTTC. Translated: CASSPGLGRVDEQFF.

This chain links TRBV30 with TRBJ2-1, with D perhaps TRBD2 (5 bases). V lost 3 bases, J lost 9 bases, and 21 bases lay in between. This CDR3 spans 15 amino acids. CDR1 is GTSNPN and CDR2 is SVGIG in the germline V gene (reference sequence). CDR3 sequence (DNA): TGTGCCTGGAGGCCCGGGCTAAATCCAGGAGGTGAGCAGTTCTTC. Protein: CAWRPGLNPGGEQFF.

The chain carries TRBV11-3 and TRBJ2-3; 7 bases are a match to TRBD1. Germline loops: CDR1 SGHNT, CDR2 YENEEA. The CDR3 covers 13 residues. The V gene end was trimmed by 5 bases and the J gene end by 4 bases; junction bases not matched to a gene: 3. CDR3 bases: TGTGCCAGCAGCCCGCAGGGGGCAGATACGCAGTATTTT. Its translation: CASSPQGADTQYF. Variable domain in full (rest from reference TRBV11-3 and TRBJ2-3): EAGVVQSPRYKIIEKKQPVAFWCNPISGHNTLYWYLQNLGQGPELLIRYENEEAVDDSQLPKDRFSAERLKGVDSTLKIQPAELGDSAVYLCASSPQGADTQYFGPGTRLTVL.

The genes are TRBV19 and TRBJ2-2; 7 nucleotides line up with TRBD1. The CDR3 has 14 amino acids. The trim removed 6 bases at V and 6 bases at J, leaving 7 bases unmatched. Per germline, CDR1 LNHDA and CDR2 SQIVND (reference sequence). CDR3 protein: CASRLDRDAGELFF. CDR3 coding DNA: TGTGCCAGTAGATTAGACAGGGACGCCGGGGAGCTGTTTTTT. Based on the CDR3 plus reference TRBV19 and TRBJ2-2, the full variable domain is DGGITQSPKYLFRKEGQNVTLSCEQNLNHDAMYWYRQDPGQGLRLIYYSQIVNDFQKGDIAEGYSVSREKKESFPLTVTSAQKNPTAFYLCASRLDRDAGELFFGEGSRLTVL.

The chain carries TRBV5-4 and TRBJ2-1, with D perhaps matching TRBD2 (6 bases). The CDR3 extends over 15 amino acids. V lost 2 bases and J lost 5, with 14 bases in between. Germline loops: CDR1 SGHNT, CDR2 YYREEE (reference sequence). CDR3 region: CASSLGLRPNNEQFF. The CDR3 DNA follows: TGTGCCAGCAGCTTAGGACTACGGCCCAACAATGAGCAGTTCTTC.

The chain combines TRBV7-9 with TRBJ2-7; D remains ambiguous. The CDR3 has 12 amino acids. CDR1 SEHNR and CDR2 FQNEAQ come from the germline V gene (reference sequence). Trimming pared 2 bases from V and 1 base from J, leaving 3 bases between. The DNA for the CDR3 is TGTGCCAGCAGCTTACAATCCTACGAGCAGTACTTC. It specifies CASSLQSYEQYF.

The chain couples TRBV9 to TRBJ1-3; D unresolved. The germline gives CDR1 SGDLS, CDR2 YYNGEE. The CDR3 extends over 13 amino acids. V dropped 5 bases and J dropped 4 bases, with 10 bases sitting between them. CDR3: CASSVSRGNTIYF. The CDR3 DNA reads as TGTGCCAGCAGTGTCTCCAGGGGAAACACCATATATTTT.

The V call is TRBV5-8, the J call TRBJ2-7; D might be TRBD1 (5 bases). CDR1 and CDR2 from the germline V gene are SGHTS and YDEGEE. This CDR3 is built from 16 residues. V lost 0 bases and J 1 base, leaving 14 bases between the germline ends. The CDR3 reads CASSLAIQARSYEQYF. Here the CDR3 DNA reads TGTGCCAGCAGCTTGGCGATACAGGCGAGATCCTACGAGCAGTACTTC.

The V and J genes are TRBV5-6 and TRBJ2-6; a weak D match, TRBD2 (5 bases). This CDR3 has 15 residues. Trimming stripped 3 bases from V and 2 bases from J, with 9 bases between. CDR1 and CDR2 (germline): SGHDT, YYEEEE. Here the CDR3 reads CASSWQEAGANVLTF. In nucleotides, the CDR3 is TGTGCCAGCAGCTGGCAGGAGGCTGGGGCCAACGTCCTGACTTTC.

This clone was recorded only once. In DNA form, the CDR3 reads TGTGCCAGTAGTATAGGAGGGACAGGGGACACCTTC. Translated, it gives CASSIGGTGDTF. V is TRBV19 and J is TRBJ1-2; TRBD1 matches 10 bases. Germline-derived CDR1 and CDR2 are LNHDA and SQIVND (reference sequence). V was pared by 1 base and J by 12 bases, with 2 bases of the junction left unmatched. The CDR3 covers 12 residues.

The chain combines TRBV5-1 with TRBJ2-7, with 8 bases that match TRBD1. Germline V CDR1 and CDR2: SGHRS, YFSETQ. J gave up 6 bases and V 4 bases, and 6 bases lay outside the gene matches. CDR3 length: 13 amino acids. CDR3 protein: CASSPRQGREQYF. In DNA form, the CDR3 reads TGCGCCAGCAGCCCCCGACAGGGGCGCGAGCAGTACTTC.

The chain links TRBV7-3 to TRBJ1-1, with TRBD1 matching over 10 bases. CDR1 and CDR2 (germline): SGHTA, FQGTGA. V gave up 5 bases and J gave up 5 bases; unmatched junction bases: 14. The CDR3 consists of 17 residues. This chain's CDR3 is CASSQTGGEVGRTEAFF. The CDR3 bases are TGTGCCAGCAGCCAGACAGGGGGCGAGGTAGGTAGGACTGAAGCTTTCTTT.

This chain connects TRBV2 to TRBJ1-1, with D perhaps matching TRBD1 (6 bases). V was cut by 1 base and J by 5 bases, with 14 bases left in between. This CDR3 is 15 amino acids long. Germline lookup yields CDR1 SNHLY and CDR2 FYNNEI. CDR3 nucleotide sequence: TGTGCCAGCAGTGAAGGGGCCAGGGGAAGAACTGAAGCTTTCTTT. Residues: CASSEGARGRTEAFF. Drawing the rest from reference TRBV2 and TRBJ1-1, the complete variable domain is EPEVTQTPSHQVTQMGQEVILRCVPISNHLYFYWYRQILGQKVEFLVSFYNNEISEKSEIFDDQFSVERPDGSNFTLKIRSTKLEDSAMYFCASSEGARGRTEAFFGQGTRLTVV.